This TCR beta chain emerged from a study of OX40 agonist ivuxolimab in advanced cancers. Study-wide background: While on treatment, patients had intravenous ivuxolimab at 0.01 to 10 mg/kg every 2 weeks.

Generated by immunoSEQ multiplex PCR, the TCRdb table keeps only in-frame clones and is missing some. This sample has 60,000 to 85,000 clones; over 85% occur once, and the top ten carry roughly 21%. Germline-derived CDR1 and CDR2 are MNHEY and SMNVEV (reference sequence). V was clipped by 2 bases and J by 3 bases, with 10 bases between them. There are 14 residues in the CDR3. The rearrangement uses TRBV27 and TRBJ1-1; D unclear. The source is an adult with an advanced solid tumor such as melanoma, head and neck, liver or kidney cancer. The input for sequencing was CD4+ or CD8+ T cells sorted from blood, taken in a trial of the OX40 agonist ivuxolimab. CDR3 bases: TGTGCCAGCAGTTTACAGGAGGGCGACACTGAAGCTTTCTTT. Its protein product is CASSLQEGDTEAFF.